This T cell receptor (beta chain) was documented in a study of blood T cell repertoires in COVID-19. Study-wide context: Donors in the United States, Italy and Spain gave samples during acute or convalescent COVID-19. The cDNA or gDNA used as material had been derived from T cells, B-cell-depleted T cells, or PBMCs.

Germline V CDR1 and CDR2: LGHDT, YNNKEL (reference sequence). Trimming left V 3 bases short and J 1 base short, with 9 bases between. The CDR3 sequence is 14 residues long. In the source study's methods: Amplified reference gene primers provided the basis for estimating nucleated cell counts. Here immunoSEQ multiplex PCR was the method, and the copy in TCRdb shows in-frame clones only, minus some. D and trimming were read from the DNA, whereas the V and J calls and clone size are those reported in that table. The sample lists almost 40,000 clones, more than 80% occurring once. The chain is built from TRBV3-1 (or the pseudogene TRBV3-2) and TRBJ2-5; the D gene is possibly TRBD2 (6 bases). The sequencing sample was made of peripheral blood. The clonotype originates from a man aged 60 to 75 with acute or convalescent COVID-19. The CDR3 loop reads CASSQAGSQETQYF. The CDR3 nucleotides are TGTGCCAGCAGCCAGGCGGGGAGCCAAGAGACCCAGTACTTC.